This T cell receptor (beta chain) was identified during a study of graft-versus-host responses after intestinal transplantation. About the research overall: Uniformly, recipients were administered anti-thymocyte globulin induction with subsequent tacrolimus and steroids for two to three years. General study findings and limits: Maximum circulating GvH clone levels tracked with early post-transplant HvG decreases.

Sequencing used immunoSEQ multiplex PCR; TCRdb keeps in-frame clones, though not all of them. In the table there are tens of thousands of clones, around 96% of which are singletons. Germline CDR1 MNHEY, CDR2 SMNVEV (reference sequence). V shed 8 bases, J shed 4 bases, and the junction held 5 bases outside the gene matches. This CDR3 has 13 amino acids. Comments on this clone: The antigen remains undetermined.

The sequenced sample was unstimulated CD8+ T cells sorted from spleen or lymph node cells, obtained before intestinal transplant. This chain links TRBV27 with TRBJ1-5, with 7 bases lining up with TRBD1. The source of this sequence is a human donor who received an intestinal transplant. The chain's CDR3 is CASGGTANQPQHF. The DNA for the CDR3 is TGTGCCAGCGGGGGGACAGCAAATCAGCCCCAGCATTTT.